Presented here are 14 T cell receptor beta chains from one specimen sequenced in a study of control samples from healthy donors and cancer patients. Sequenced by immunoSEQ multiplex PCR; TCRdb stores in-frame clones only, minus some. The table lists some 120,000 clones, around 89% of them singletons, with 1.1% in the top ten. Material: PBMCs. The receptors here all came from a woman aged 45 to 65 with colorectal cancer.

The chain has TRBV5-1 and TRBJ2-1; D gene ambiguous. Germline assignment: CDR1 SGHRS and CDR2 YFSETQ. The V end lost 1 base, the J end lost 6 bases, and 8 bases lay between the germline ends. CDR3 length: 13 residues. CDR3 DNA sequence: TGCGCCAGCAGCTTGAACGGCGGCAATGAGCAGTTCTTC. Its translation is CASSLNGGNEQFF.

The gene calls are TRBV19 and TRBJ2-2; 15 bases agree with TRBD2. This CDR3 has 20 amino acids. Germline loops: CDR1 LNHDA, CDR2 SQIVND (reference sequence). The junction had 18 bases not matched to a gene; V was cut back by 7 bases and J by 6 bases. The CDR3 DNA reads TGTGCCAGTACCCCTAGGACTAGCGGGAGGGTAAACGATGGGGCCGGGGAGCTGTTTTTT. Protein sequence: CASTPRTSGRVNDGAGELFF.

This chain links TRBV28 with TRBJ2-7, with D maybe TRBD1 (5 bases). The CDR3 runs to 13 residues. The ends were cut back, 6 bases at V and 6 bases at J, with 15 bases in the middle. Germline V gives CDR1 MDHEN, CDR2 SYDVKM. As DNA, the CDR3 is TGTGCCAGCAGCTATCCAGGGTCGCGCGAGCAGTACTTC. It codes for CASSYPGSREQYF. The full variable domain, rest sourced from reference TRBV28 and TRBJ2-7, is DVKVTQSSRYLVKRTGEKVFLECVQDMDHENMFWYRQDPGLGLRLIYFSYDVKMKEKGDIPEGYSVSREKKERFSLILESASTNQTSMYLCASSYPGSREQYFGPGTRLTVT.

This sequence joins TRBV5-1 and TRBJ2-1; 8 bases are a match to TRBD2. The V and J ends lost 0 bases and 7 bases, in that order; junction bases with no gene match: 6. Germline CDR1 and CDR2: SGHRS and YFSETQ. The CDR3 spans 15 residues. The CDR3 region is CASSLASTSANEQFF. The CDR3 bases are TGCGCCAGCAGCTTGGCCTCGACTAGCGCGAATGAGCAGTTCTTC. Complete variable domain (other parts from reference TRBV5-1 and TRBJ2-1): KAGVTQTPRYLIKTRGQQVTLSCSPISGHRSVSWYQQTPGQGLQFLFEYFSETQRNKGNFPGRFSGRQFSNSRSEMNVSTLELGDSALYLCASSLASTSANEQFFGPGTRLTVL.

The rearrangement links TRBV29-1 to TRBJ2-7; D is uncertain. The germline gives CDR1 SQVTM, CDR2 ANQGSEA. Trimming stripped 2 bases from V and 2 bases from J, with 4 bases between. This CDR3 has 11 residues. The CDR3 is CSVETAYEQYF. In DNA, the CDR3 is TGCAGCGTTGAAACAGCCTACGAGCAGTACTTC.

This chain uses TRBV7-3 with TRBJ2-5; D call uncertain. The CDR3 contains 13 residues. V gave up 4 bases and J gave up 3 bases, with 9 bases separating them. Germline V gene data show CDR1 as SGHTA and CDR2 as FQGTGA. In DNA form, the CDR3 reads TGTGCCAGCAGCTCGCACCGGGAAGAGACCCAGTACTTC. Amino acid sequence: CASSSHREETQYF.

J is TRBJ2-7 and V is TRBV4-1; the D gene is possibly TRBD2 (6 bases). The V gene's germline CDR1 is MGHRA and CDR2 YSYEKL. There are 13 residues in the CDR3. With 4 bases removed from V and 2 bases from J, the gap between germline ends came to 9 bases. For the CDR3, the DNA is TGCGCCAGCAGCCCAGGAGGGACCTACGAGCAGTACTTC. This sequence encodes CASSPGGTYEQYF.

In its sample, this clone was seen a few times. The V and J genes are TRBV9 and TRBJ2-1; TRBD1 agrees at 9 bases. Trimming took 0 bases from V and 8 from J; bases not matched to a gene: 12. The CDR3 has 17 amino acids. The germline gives CDR1 SGDLS, CDR2 YYNGEE. The CDR3 spells CASSVAFVGTGQDEQFF. CDR3 in DNA: TGTGCCAGCAGCGTAGCGTTCGTAGGGACAGGGCAAGATGAGCAGTTCTTC.

This chain uses TRBV6-5 with TRBJ1-2; unclear D gene. Deletions cut 2 bases from V and 0 bases from J, with 13 bases between. Looked up from germline, CDR1 is MNHEY and CDR2 is SVGAGI. CDR3 length: 16 amino acids. The CDR3 DNA is TGTGCCAGCAGTTACCGGGCGGATACTTCTAACTATGGCTACACCTTC. Protein: CASSYRADTSNYGYTF.

This clone was recorded only once. The rearrangement links TRBV7-3 to TRBJ1-1; D unresolved. V lost 1 base and J 0 bases, leaving 15 bases between the germline ends. Germline CDR1 SGHTA, CDR2 FQGTGA. The CDR3 runs to 17 residues. The CDR3 region is CASSLIPGSGMNTEAFF. The CDR3 DNA is TGTGCCAGCAGCTTAATCCCCGGGTCAGGCATGAACACTGAAGCTTTCTTT.

V is TRBV5-1 and J is TRBJ2-5; 11 bases align to TRBD1. The CDR3 is 15 residues long. Looked up from germline, CDR1 is SGHRS and CDR2 is YFSETQ. V gave up 1 base and J gave up 5 bases; unmatched junction bases: 4. The CDR3: CASSLRTGGYETQYF. In DNA form, the CDR3 reads TGCGCCAGCAGCTTGAGGACAGGGGGCTATGAGACCCAGTACTTC.

V and J are TRBV5-1 and TRBJ2-1; 8 nucleotides align to TRBD2. Germline V lookup: CDR1 SGHRS, CDR2 YFSETQ. The CDR3 totals 15 residues. The junction had 6 bases not matched to a gene; V was cut back by 4 bases and J by 3 bases. CDR3 DNA sequence: TGCGCCAGCAGCCTGAGCGGGGGAGGCTACAATGAGCAGTTCTTC. Translated, it gives CASSLSGGGYNEQFF.

The chain links TRBV12-3 or TRBV12-4 to TRBJ2-7; TRBD1 or TRBD2 may be the D gene (5 bases each). CDR3 length: 13 amino acids. Trimming cost V 4 bases and J 6 bases, with 13 bases left between them. CDR3 bases: TGTGCCAGCAGTTCGGGGCCATTTTTCGAGCAGTACTTC. It codes for CASSSGPFFEQYF.

The chain joins TRBV9 to TRBJ1-3; weak D call: TRBD1 (6 bases). This CDR3 region has 16 residues. Germline V CDR1 and CDR2: SGDLS, YYNGEE. Trimming took 3 bases from V and 0 from J, leaving 13 bases between them. The CDR3 bases are TGTGCCAGCAGCGCTACACAGGGCGACTCTGGAAACACCATATATTTT. Its translation is CASSATQGDSGNTIYF.